Below, 8 T cell receptor beta chains from the same sample are listed, as sequenced in a study of spatial heterogeneity in lung cancer. Time point of the sample: sample taken at primary tumor resection. The authors sequenced whole RNA from tumor, nontumor lung or frozen PBMC without sorting. TCRdb analysed the 5' RACE reads with MiXCR anew, one entry per CDR3 protein. The top ten clones hold 40% to 45% of a sample with roughly 40,000 distinct CDR3 sequences, approximately 7% of them seen once. The material was PBMCs, obtained at surgery. The origin of the receptors is a female donor with early-stage non-small cell lung cancer.

This clonotype was picked up many times. The rearrangement uses TRBV10-2 and TRBJ2-1; D unclear. Germline V CDR1 and CDR2: WSHSY, SAAADI. The germline V and J ends were trimmed by 0 bases and 3 bases, with 3 bases remaining between them. CDR3 size: 13 residues. CDR3 DNA sequence: TGCGCCAGCAGTGAGTCTAGCTACAATGAGCAGTTCTTC. Its protein is CASSESSYNEQFF.

A remark on this clonotype: The junction departs from the called germline gene at one end, perhaps through a read error. The V call is TRBV6-1, the J call TRBJ2-7, with D possibly matching TRBD1 (6 bases). The CDR3 is made up of 13 amino acids. Germline values: CDR1 MNHNS, CDR2 SASEGT. CDR3 sequence (DNA): TGTGCCAGCAGGGACAGTAGTCTCTACGGGCAGTACTTC. Its translation: CASRDSSLYGQYF.

This clonotype was seen more than once but under ten times. The rearrangement uses TRBV5-1 and TRBJ2-1; 10 nucleotides line up with TRBD2. Germline lookup yields CDR1 SGHRS and CDR2 YFSETQ. The CDR3 consists of 16 residues. The ends lost 4 bases at V and 2 bases at J; junction bases unmatched: 6. CDR3: CASSPGTSATYNEQFF. For the CDR3, the DNA is TGCGCCAGCAGCCCCGGGACTAGCGCTACCTACAATGAGCAGTTCTTC.

This clonotype was counted ten times or more. The V call is TRBV11-2, the J call TRBJ2-1, with 11 bases that match TRBD1. The CDR3 is 16 residues long. V lost 6 bases, J lost 7 bases, and 11 bases stayed unmatched. Germline V gene lookup returns CDR1 SGHAT and CDR2 FQNNGV. This chain's CDR3 is CASRTRGTGGPNEQFF. The CDR3 DNA is TGTGCCAGCAGAACTAGAGGGACAGGGGGACCTAATGAGCAGTTCTTC.

This clonotype was counted at least ten times. The rearrangement uses TRBV5-1 and TRBJ2-6; possibly TRBD1 for D (5 bases). The CDR3 consists of 15 residues. The germline V and J ends were trimmed by 4 bases and 1 base, with 9 bases remaining between them. The germline V gene has CDR1 SGHRS and CDR2 YFSETQ. This chain's CDR3 is CASSPQGSGANVLTF. Here the CDR3 DNA reads TGCGCCAGCAGCCCCCAGGGTTCTGGGGCCAACGTCCTGACTTTC.

This clonotype has ten or more counts. The J gene is TRBJ1-2, the V gene TRBV21-1. TRBV21-1 is marked as a pseudogene. The CDR3 sequence is 16 residues long. The DNA for the CDR3 is TGTGCCAGCAGCAAACAGCCTACTATGTCTAAATATGGCTACACCTTC. This gives the protein CASSKQPTMSKYGYTF.

This clonotype was detected a few times. The V and J genes are TRBV7-9 and TRBJ1-2; D unresolved. Germline CDR1 reads SEHNR; CDR2 reads FQNEAQ (reference sequence). V lost 3 bases, J lost 13 bases, and 9 bases lay in between. The CDR3 consists of 10 residues. The CDR3 bases are TGTGCCAGCAGCTTCCTCAACTGCACCTTC. Its protein is CASSFLNCTF.

This clonotype was counted ten times or more. CDR3 sequence: CASSSTGAPSGANVLTF. CDR3 DNA: TGCGCCAGCAGCTCGACAGGGGCCCCCTCTGGGGCCAACGTCCTGACTTTC. The chain has TRBV5-1 and TRBJ2-6; 8 bases are a match to TRBD1. CDR3 length equals 17 residues. Germline assignment: CDR1 SGHRS and CDR2 YFSETQ. V lost 3 bases to trimming and J lost 0 bases; unmatched junction nucleotides: 5.